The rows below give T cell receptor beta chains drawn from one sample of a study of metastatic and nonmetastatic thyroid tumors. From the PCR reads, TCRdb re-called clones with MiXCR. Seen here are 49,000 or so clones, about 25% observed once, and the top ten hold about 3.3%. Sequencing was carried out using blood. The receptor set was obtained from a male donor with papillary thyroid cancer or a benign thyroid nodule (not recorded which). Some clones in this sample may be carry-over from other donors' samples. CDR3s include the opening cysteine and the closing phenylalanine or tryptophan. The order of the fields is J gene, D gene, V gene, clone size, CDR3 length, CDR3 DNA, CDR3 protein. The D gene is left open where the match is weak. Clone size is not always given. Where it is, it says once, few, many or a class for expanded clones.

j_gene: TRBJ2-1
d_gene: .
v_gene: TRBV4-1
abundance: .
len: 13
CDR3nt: TGCGCCAGCAGCCAAGACAGCGGGAATGAGCAGTTCTTC
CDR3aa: CASSQDSGNEQFF

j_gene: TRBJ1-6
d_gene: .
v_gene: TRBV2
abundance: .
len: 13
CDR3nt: TGTGCCAGCAGTTCATTGGGGCGTTCACCCCTCCACTTT
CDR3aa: CASSSLGRSPLHF

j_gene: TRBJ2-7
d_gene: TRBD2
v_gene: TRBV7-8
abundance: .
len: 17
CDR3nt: TGTGCCAGCAGCTTAGGGGTTCTAGCGGGAGCATCCTACGAGCAGTACTTC
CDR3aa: CASSLGVLAGASYEQYF

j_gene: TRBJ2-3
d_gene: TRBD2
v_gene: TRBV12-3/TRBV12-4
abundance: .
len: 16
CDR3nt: TGTGCCATCAGTTTTCTGCTAGCGGGGAGCGGCGGTACGCAGTATTTT
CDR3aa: CAISFLLAGSGGTQYF

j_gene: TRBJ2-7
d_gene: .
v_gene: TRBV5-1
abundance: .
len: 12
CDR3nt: TGCGCCAGCAGCCTCGACCTCTACGAGCAGTACTTC
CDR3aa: CASSLDLYEQYF

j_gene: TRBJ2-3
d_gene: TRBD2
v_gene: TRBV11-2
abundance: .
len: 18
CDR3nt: TGTGCCAGCAGCCCTCGGGCTAGCGGGGGGTTCAGCACAGATACGCAGTATTTT
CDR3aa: CASSPRASGGFSTDTQYF

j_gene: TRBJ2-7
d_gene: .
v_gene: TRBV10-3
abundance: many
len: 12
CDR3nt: TGTGCCATCGGGCGGGACTTCTACGAGCAGTACTTC
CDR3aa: CAIGRDFYEQYF

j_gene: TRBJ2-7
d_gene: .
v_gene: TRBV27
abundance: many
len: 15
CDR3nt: TGTGCCAGCAGTTACACCGGGACTGACTTTTGGGAGCAGTACTTC
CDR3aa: CASSYTGTDFWEQYF

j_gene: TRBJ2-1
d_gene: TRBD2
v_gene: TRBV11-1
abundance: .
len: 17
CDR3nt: TGTGCCAGCAGCGAGCGACGTGGCGGGGGGGCCGTCGATGAGCAGTTCTTC
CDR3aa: CASSERRGGGAVDEQFF

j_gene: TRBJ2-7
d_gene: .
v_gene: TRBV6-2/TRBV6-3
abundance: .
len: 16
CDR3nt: TGTGCCAGCAGTTACTCAGCAGGTTCGAACTCCTACGAGCAGTACTTC
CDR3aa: CASSYSAGSNSYEQYF

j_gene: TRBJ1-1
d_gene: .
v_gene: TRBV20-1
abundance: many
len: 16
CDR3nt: .
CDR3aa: CSARDWVGAGNTEALF

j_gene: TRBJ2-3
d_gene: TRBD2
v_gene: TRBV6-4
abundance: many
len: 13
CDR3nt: TGTGCCAGCAGTAAGCGGGAGACAGATACGCAGTATTTT
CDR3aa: CASSKRETDTQYF

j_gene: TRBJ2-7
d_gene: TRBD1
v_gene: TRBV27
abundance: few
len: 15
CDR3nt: TGTGCCAGCAGTCAAGGGACAGGTTTATCCTACGAGCAGTACTTC
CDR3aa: CASSQGTGLSYEQYF

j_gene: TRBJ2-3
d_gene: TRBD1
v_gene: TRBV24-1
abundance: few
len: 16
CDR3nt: TGTGCCACCAGTGACGTGACAGGGGGCGTCACAGATACGCAGTATTTT
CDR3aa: CATSDVTGGVTDTQYF

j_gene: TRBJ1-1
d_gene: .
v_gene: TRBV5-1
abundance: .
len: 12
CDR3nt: TGCGCCAGCAGATTCAGGAACACTGAAGCCTTCTTT
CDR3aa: CASRFRNTEAFF

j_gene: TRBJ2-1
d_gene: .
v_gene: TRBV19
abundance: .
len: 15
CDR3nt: TGTGCCAGTAGTATAACCGGGACACGCTACAATGAGCAGTTCTTC
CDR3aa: CASSITGTRYNEQFF

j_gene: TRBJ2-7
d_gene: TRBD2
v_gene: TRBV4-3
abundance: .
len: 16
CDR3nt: TGCGCCAGCAGCCAAGGACTAGCGGGAAGCTCCTACGAGCAGTACTTC
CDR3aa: CASSQGLAGSSYEQYF

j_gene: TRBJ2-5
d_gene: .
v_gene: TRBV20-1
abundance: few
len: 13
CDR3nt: TGCAGTGCCGGTGGGACGAGCCAAGAGACCCAGTACTTC
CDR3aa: CSAGGTSQETQYF

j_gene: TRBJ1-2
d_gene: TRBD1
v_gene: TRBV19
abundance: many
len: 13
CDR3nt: TGTGCCAGTAGTATAGGACAGGGTGATGGCTACACCTTC
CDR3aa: CASSIGQGDGYTF

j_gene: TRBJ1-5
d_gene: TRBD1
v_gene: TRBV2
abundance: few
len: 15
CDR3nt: TGTGCCAGCATCGCCGGGACAGAAGACTATCAGCCCCAGCATTTT
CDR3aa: CASIAGTEDYQPQHF

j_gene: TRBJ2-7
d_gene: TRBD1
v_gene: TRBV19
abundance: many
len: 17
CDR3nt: TGTGCCAGTAGTCGGACAGGGGGCGCCGGGAACTCCTACGAGCAGTACTTC
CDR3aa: CASSRTGGAGNSYEQYF

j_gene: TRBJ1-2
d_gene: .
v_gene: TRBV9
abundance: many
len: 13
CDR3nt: TGTGCCAGCAGCGTAGGACAGAACTATGGCTACACCTTC
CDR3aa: CASSVGQNYGYTF

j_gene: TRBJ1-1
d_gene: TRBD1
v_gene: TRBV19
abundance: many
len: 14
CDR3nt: TGTGCCAGTAGTAGGCGACAGGGGGGGACTGAAGCTTTCTTT
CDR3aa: CASSRRQGGTEAFF

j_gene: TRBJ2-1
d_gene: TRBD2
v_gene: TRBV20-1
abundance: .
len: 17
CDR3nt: TGCAGTGCTAGAGTTCGGATAGCGGGAGGAACCTACAATGAGCAGTTCTTC
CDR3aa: CSARVRIAGGTYNEQFF

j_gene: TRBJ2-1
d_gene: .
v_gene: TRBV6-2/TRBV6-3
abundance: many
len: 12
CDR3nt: TGTGCCAGCAGTCGAACTAGCAATGAGCAGTTCTTC
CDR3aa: CASSRTSNEQFF

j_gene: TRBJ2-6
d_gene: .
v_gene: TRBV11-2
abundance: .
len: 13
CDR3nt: TGTGCCAGCAGCTTCCCTGGGGCCAACGTCCTGACTTTC
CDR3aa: CASSFPGANVLTF

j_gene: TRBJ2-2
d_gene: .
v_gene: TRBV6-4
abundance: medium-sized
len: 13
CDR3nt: TGTGCCAGCAGTGACAGGGACACCGGGGAGCTGTTTTTT
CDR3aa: CASSDRDTGELFF

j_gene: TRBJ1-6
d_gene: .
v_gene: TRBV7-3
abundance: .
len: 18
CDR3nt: TGTGCCAGCAGCTTCGGTCTTCCCGTGGGCAGGGTGTATTCACCCCTCCACTTT
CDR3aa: CASSFGLPVGRVYSPLHF